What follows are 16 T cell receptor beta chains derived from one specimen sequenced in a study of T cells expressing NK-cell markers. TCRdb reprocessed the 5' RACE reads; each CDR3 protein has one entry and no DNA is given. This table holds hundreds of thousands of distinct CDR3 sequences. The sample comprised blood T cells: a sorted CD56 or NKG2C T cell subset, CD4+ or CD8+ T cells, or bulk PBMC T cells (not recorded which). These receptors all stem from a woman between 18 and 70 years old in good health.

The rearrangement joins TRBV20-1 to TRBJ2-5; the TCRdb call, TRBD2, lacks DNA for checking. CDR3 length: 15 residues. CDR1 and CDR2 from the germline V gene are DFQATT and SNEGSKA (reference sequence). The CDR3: CSAPHGGTSRETQYF.

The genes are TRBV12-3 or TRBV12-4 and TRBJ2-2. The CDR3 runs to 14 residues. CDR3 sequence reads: CASSLDGNTGELFF.

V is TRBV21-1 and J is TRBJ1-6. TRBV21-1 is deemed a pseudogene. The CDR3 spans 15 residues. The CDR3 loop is CASSKGSSYNSPLHF.

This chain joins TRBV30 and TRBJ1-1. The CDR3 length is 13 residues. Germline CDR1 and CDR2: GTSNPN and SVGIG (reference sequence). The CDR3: CAWIGRMNTEAFF. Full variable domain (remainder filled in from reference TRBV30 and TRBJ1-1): SQTIHQWPATLVQPVGSPLSLECTVEGTSNPNLYWYRQAAGRGLQLLFYSVGIGQISSEVPQNLSASRPQDRQFILSSKKLLLSDSGFYLCAWIGRMNTEAFFGQGTRLTVV.

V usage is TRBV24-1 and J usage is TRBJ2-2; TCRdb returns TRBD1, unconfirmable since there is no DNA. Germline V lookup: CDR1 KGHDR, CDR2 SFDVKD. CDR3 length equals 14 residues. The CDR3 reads CATMRQGTTGELFF.

CDR3 in amino acids: CASSFGKGSYEQYF. The chain carries TRBV7-2 and TRBJ2-7; the D call of TRBD1 rests on TCRdb alone, since no DNA is present to check it. In germline, CDR1 is SGHTA, CDR2 FQGNSA. CDR3 length: 14 amino acids.

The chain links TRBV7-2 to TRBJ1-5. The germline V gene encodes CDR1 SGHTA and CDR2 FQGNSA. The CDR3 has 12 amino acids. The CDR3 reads CASSLLSGTQHF.

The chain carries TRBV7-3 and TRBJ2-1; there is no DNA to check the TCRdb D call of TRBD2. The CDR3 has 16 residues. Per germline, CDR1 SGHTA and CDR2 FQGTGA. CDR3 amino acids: CASSPRPAGGTEGQFF. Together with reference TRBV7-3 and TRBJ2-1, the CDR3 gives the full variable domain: GAGVSQTPSNKVTEKGKYVELRCDPISGHTALYWYRQSLGQGPEFLIYFQGTGAADDSGLPNDRFFAVRPEGSVSTLKIQRTERGDSAVYLCASSPRPAGGTEGQFFGPGTRLTVL.

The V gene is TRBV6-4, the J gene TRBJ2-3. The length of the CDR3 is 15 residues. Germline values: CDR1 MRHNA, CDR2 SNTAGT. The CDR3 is CASSDSTAGTDTQYF.

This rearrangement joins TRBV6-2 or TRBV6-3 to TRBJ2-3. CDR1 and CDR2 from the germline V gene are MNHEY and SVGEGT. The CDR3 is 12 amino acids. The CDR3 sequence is CASSYNADTQYF.

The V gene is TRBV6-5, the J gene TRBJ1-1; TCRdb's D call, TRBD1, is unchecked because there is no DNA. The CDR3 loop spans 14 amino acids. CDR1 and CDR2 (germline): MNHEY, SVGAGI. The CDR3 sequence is CASNYDRVRTEAFF.

This CDR3 is CASSFGGIRFSYEQYF. The V gene is TRBV28, the J gene TRBJ2-7; TCRdb's D call of TRBD2 is untestable without DNA. CDR1 is MDHEN and CDR2 is SYDVKM in the germline V gene. CDR3 length: 16 amino acids. The full variable domain, completed using reference TRBV28 and TRBJ2-7, is DVKVTQSSRYLVKRTGEKVFLECVQDMDHENMFWYRQDPGLGLRLIYFSYDVKMKEKGDIPEGYSVSREKKERFSLILESASTNQTSMYLCASSFGGIRFSYEQYFGPGTRLTVT.

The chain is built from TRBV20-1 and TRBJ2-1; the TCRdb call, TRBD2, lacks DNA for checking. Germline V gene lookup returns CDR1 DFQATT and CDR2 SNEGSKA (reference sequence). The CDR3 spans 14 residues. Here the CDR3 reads CSASFRGASNEQFF.

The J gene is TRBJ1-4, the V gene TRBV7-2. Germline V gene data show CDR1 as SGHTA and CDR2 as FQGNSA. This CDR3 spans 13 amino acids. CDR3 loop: CASSATVNEKLFF.

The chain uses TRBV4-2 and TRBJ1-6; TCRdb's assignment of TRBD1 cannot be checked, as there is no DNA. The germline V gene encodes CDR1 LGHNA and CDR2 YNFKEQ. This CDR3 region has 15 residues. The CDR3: CASSPGQGDNSPLHF.

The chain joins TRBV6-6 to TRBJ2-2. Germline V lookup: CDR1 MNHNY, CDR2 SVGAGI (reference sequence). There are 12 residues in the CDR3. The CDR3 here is CAAAVASGELFF.